The 31 T cell receptor beta chains reported below all come from one sample, sequenced in a study of blood T cell repertoires in COVID-19. TCRdb keeps only in-frame clones here, not all; method: immunoSEQ multiplex PCR. The top ten hold roughly 10% of the sample, which has about 200,000 clones, around 83% seen once. The sequenced sample was peripheral blood. These receptors all stem from a woman in her forties or fifties with COVID-19, enrolled during active disease.

The chain recombines TRBV4-1 with TRBJ2-1; 10 bases match TRBD2. This CDR3 has 15 residues. Germline CDR1 MGHRA, CDR2 YSYEKL. After removal of 4 bases from V and 4 bases from J, the junction contained 4 bases not matched to a gene. Written as DNA, the CDR3 is TGCGCCAGCAGCCTAGCGGGGGGTCTGTACAATGAGCAGTTCTTC. It yields the protein CASSLAGGLYNEQFF.

The chain couples TRBV5-6 to TRBJ1-1, with TRBD1 as a possible D gene (6 bases). The length of the CDR3 is 13 residues. Germline-derived CDR1 and CDR2 are SGHDT and YYEEEE. With 4 bases removed from V and 5 bases from J, the gap between germline ends came to 12 bases. The CDR3 DNA reads TGTGCCAGCAGCCTCGACAGGTTTACTGAAGCTTTCTTT. Translated, it gives CASSLDRFTEAFF. The full variable domain, rest sourced from reference TRBV5-6 and TRBJ1-1, is DAGVTQSPTHLIKTRGQQVTLRCSPKSGHDTVSWYQQALGQGPQFIFQYYEEEERQRGNFPDRFSGHQFPNYSSELNVNALLLGDSALYLCASSLDRFTEAFFGQGTRLTVV.

The chain carries TRBV28 and TRBJ2-7; D is perhaps TRBD1 (5 bases). Germline V gene sequence: CDR1 MDHEN, CDR2 SYDVKM. The germline V and J ends were trimmed by 5 bases and 4 bases, with 12 bases remaining between them. This CDR3 is built from 13 residues. The CDR3 here is CASSAPRGYEQYV. DNA of the CDR3: TGTGCCAGCAGTGCGCCTAGGGGTTACGAGCAGTACGTC.

The J gene is TRBJ2-3, the V gene TRBV6-4; weak D call: TRBD2 (6 bases). Trimming removed 2 bases from V and 3 bases from J, with 15 bases in between. The CDR3 covers 16 residues. Germline loops: CDR1 MRHNA, CDR2 SNTAGT. In nucleotides, the CDR3 is TGTGCCAGCAGTGACGGCGGAGGGAGTGGGACAGATACGCAGTATTTT. Translated, it gives CASSDGGGSGTDTQYF.

This chain uses TRBV24-1 with TRBJ1-4; D is ambiguous. Germline-derived CDR1 and CDR2 are KGHDR and SFDVKD. V dropped 4 bases and J dropped 5 bases, with 13 bases sitting between them. The CDR3 has 15 amino acids. The CDR3 loop reads CATSDSIGPNEKLFF. CDR3 nucleotide sequence: TGTGCCACCAGTGACTCCATTGGCCCGAATGAAAAACTGTTTTTT.

This rearrangement joins TRBV5-1 to TRBJ1-4; 8 bases are shared with TRBD1. CDR3 size: 15 residues. Per germline, CDR1 SGHRS and CDR2 YFSETQ. V shed 5 bases and J 7 bases; nucleotides not matched to a gene: 10. The CDR3 spells CASSLQGDAPEKLFF. The CDR3 DNA follows: TGCGCCAGCAGTTTACAGGGGGACGCCCCTGAAAAACTGTTTTTT.

The J gene is TRBJ2-3, the V gene TRBV11-2; tentatively, D is TRBD2 (6 bases). Per germline, CDR1 SGHAT and CDR2 FQNNGV. V lost 2 bases, J lost 0 bases, and 15 bases lay in between. There are 17 residues in the CDR3. The CDR3 DNA follows: TGTGCCAGCAGCTTAAGGAGAGGGACTCGAAGCACAGATACGCAGTATTTT. Residues: CASSLRRGTRSTDTQYF. Drawing the rest from reference TRBV11-2 and TRBJ2-3, the complete variable domain is EAGVAQSPRYKIIEKRQSVAFWCNPISGHATLYWYQQILGQGPKLLIQFQNNGVVDDSQLPKDRFSAERLKGVDSTLKIQPAKLEDSAVYLCASSLRRGTRSTDTQYFGPGTRLTVL.

V gene TRBV10-1 combines with J gene TRBJ2-1; D ambiguous. V was shortened by 4 bases and J by 0 bases, with 10 bases between the two germline ends. Germline V CDR1 and CDR2: WNHNN, SYGVQD (reference sequence). This CDR3 has 15 amino acids. The CDR3 coding sequence is TGCGCCAGCAGTGTGATAGCCGGCTCCTACAATGAGCAGTTCTTC. Translated, it gives CASSVIAGSYNEQFF.

This rearrangement joins TRBV19 to TRBJ2-3; D might be TRBD2 (6 bases). The ends were cut back, 4 bases at V and 0 bases at J, with 14 bases in the middle. This CDR3 is built from 16 residues. CDR1 is LNHDA, CDR2 SQIVND, per germline (reference sequence). The chain's CDR3 is CASSKRDFSSTDTQYF. The CDR3 DNA reads TGTGCCAGTAGTAAACGGGACTTCTCTAGCACAGATACGCAGTATTTT.

This clone was seen only once. V gene TRBV19 combines with J gene TRBJ2-5; no firm D call. Germline V gene lookup returns CDR1 LNHDA and CDR2 SQIVND (reference sequence). V was cut by 3 bases and J by 3 bases, with 8 bases left in between. The CDR3 sequence is 13 residues long. For the CDR3, the DNA is TGTGCCAGTAGTATTGCACTTAAAGAGACCCAGTACTTC. As protein: CASSIALKETQYF.

The rearrangement joins TRBV4-1 to TRBJ2-5, with 11 positions matching TRBD2. In germline, CDR1 is MGHRA, CDR2 YSYEKL. The J segment lost 2 bases and the V segment lost 1 base, leaving 9 bases of the junction unmatched. The CDR3 runs 18 residues. CDR3 in amino acids: CASSQGLLAGGGQETQYF. CDR3 in DNA: TGCGCCAGCAGCCAAGGCCTCCTAGCGGGGGGCGGTCAAGAGACCCAGTACTTC.

This clone was found once. This rearrangement joins TRBV19 to TRBJ2-1; D ambiguous. CDR1 and CDR2 (germline): LNHDA, SQIVND (reference sequence). The CDR3 extends over 14 amino acids. Trimming left V 1 base short and J 3 bases short, with 7 bases between. The CDR3 DNA reads as TGTGCCAGTAGTATAGGAACTGGCTACAATGAGCAGTTCTTC. Translating gives CASSIGTGYNEQFF.

This chain joins TRBV30 and TRBJ2-4, with 9 bases identical to TRBD1. The CDR3 has 16 residues. The ends lost 2 bases at V and 6 bases at J; junction bases unmatched: 11. Per the germline V gene, CDR1 is GTSNPN and CDR2 is SVGIG (reference sequence). The CDR3 reads CAWSPGGTGWGNIQYF. The CDR3 DNA is TGTGCCTGGAGTCCCGGGGGGACAGGGTGGGGAAACATTCAGTACTTC.

The chain links TRBV4-1 to TRBJ2-2, with TRBD1 matching over 8 bases. Germline V gene sequence: CDR1 MGHRA, CDR2 YSYEKL. This CDR3 has 18 residues. V shed 3 bases and J 0 bases; nucleotides not matched to a gene: 9. The CDR3 sequence: CASSQPQTGVTNTGELFF. The CDR3 nucleotides read TGCGCCAGCAGCCAGCCCCAGACAGGGGTGACGAACACCGGGGAGCTGTTTTTT.

The rearrangement uses TRBV15 and TRBJ1-2; 9 nucleotides align to TRBD1. This CDR3 has 15 amino acids. The germline gives CDR1 LNHNV, CDR2 YYDKDF (reference sequence). V was pared by 1 base and J by 5 bases, with 5 bases of the junction left unmatched. CDR3 protein: CATSRAGQGLYGYTF. The CDR3 DNA reads as TGTGCCACCAGCAGAGCGGGACAGGGCTTATATGGCTACACCTTC.

V and J are TRBV6-5 and TRBJ1-2; the match to TRBD1 covers 9 bases. V trimming: 4 bases; J trimming: 8 bases; junction bases outside the gene matches: 2. CDR3 size: 12 residues. Germline lookup yields CDR1 MNHEY and CDR2 SVGAGI. This CDR3 is CASSSGTGGYTF. Written as DNA, the CDR3 is TGTGCCAGCAGTTCCGGGACAGGGGGCTACACCTTC.

This chain uses TRBV5-1 with TRBJ2-2, with 10 nucleotides matching TRBD2. There are 17 residues in the CDR3. J lost 6 bases, V lost 2 bases, and 10 bases had no gene match. Germline loops: CDR1 SGHRS, CDR2 YFSETQ. The CDR3 reads CASSFRSGGAVAGELFF. The CDR3 nucleotides are TGCGCCAGCAGCTTCCGGAGCGGGGGGGCCGTGGCCGGGGAGCTGTTTTTT. Filled out from reference TRBV5-1 and TRBJ2-2, the complete variable domain reads KAGVTQTPRYLIKTRGQQVTLSCSPISGHRSVSWYQQTPGQGLQFLFEYFSETQRNKGNFPGRFSGRQFSNSRSEMNVSTLELGDSALYLCASSFRSGGAVAGELFFGEGSRLTVL.

The V and J genes are TRBV7-8 and TRBJ2-1; TRBD1 is a possible D gene (6 bases). The germline V and J ends were trimmed by 1 base and 0 bases, with 13 bases remaining between them. This CDR3 is 17 amino acids long. Germline V gene lookup returns CDR1 SGHVS and CDR2 FQNEAQ. The CDR3 nucleotides read TGTGCCAGCAGCTTAGGGTTCAGGGGCAGCTCCTACAATGAGCAGTTCTTC. As protein: CASSLGFRGSSYNEQFF.

This chain connects TRBV7-2 to TRBJ2-7; TRBD2 agrees at 8 bases. Germline trimming cut 3 bases from V and 4 bases from J; bases unmatched to any gene: 8. The CDR3 has 15 amino acids. CDR1 and CDR2 (germline): SGHTA, FQGNSA. The DNA for the CDR3 is TGTGCCAGCAGCTTTAGTTCCGGGACTAGGTACGAGCAGTACTTC. This encodes CASSFSSGTRYEQYF.

V is TRBV6-5 and J is TRBJ1-1, with 7 bases matching TRBD1. Germline CDR1 is MNHEY and CDR2 is SVGAGI. This CDR3 has 14 amino acids. V shed 6 bases, J shed 5 bases, and the junction held 9 bases outside the gene matches. DNA for the CDR3: TGTGCCAGCAGGACCACAGGGGTTGGAACTGAAGCTTTCTTT. Protein: CASRTTGVGTEAFF.

The rearrangement uses TRBV29-1 and TRBJ1-2; 12 bases align to TRBD1. V shed 6 bases and J 4 bases; nucleotides not matched to a gene: 12. The CDR3 covers 16 residues. CDR1 and CDR2 from the germline V gene are SQVTM and ANQGSEA. The DNA for the CDR3 is TGCAGCGTGGGACAGGGGGCCGCCCCAGATTTCTATGGCTACACCTTC. Its translation: CSVGQGAAPDFYGYTF.

The rearrangement uses TRBV7-8 and TRBJ1-6; D is unresolved. V lost 5 bases and J 0 bases, leaving 14 bases between the germline ends. Germline V CDR1 and CDR2: SGHVS, FQNEAQ. There are 17 residues in the CDR3. The CDR3 sequence is CASSEEGFSSYNSPLHF. The CDR3 region has the DNA TGTGCCAGCAGCGAGGAGGGTTTCAGCTCCTATAATTCACCCCTCCACTTT. The full variable domain, rest sourced from reference TRBV7-8 and TRBJ1-6, is GAGVSQSPRYKVAKRGQDVALRCDPISGHVSLFWYQQALGQGPEFLTYFQNEAQLDKSGLPSDRFFAERPEGSVSTLKIQRTQQEDSAVYLCASSEEGFSSYNSPLHFGNGTRLTVT.

The chain has TRBV28 and TRBJ2-7; 9 positions agree with TRBD2. CDR3 size: 15 residues. The V and J ends lost 4 bases and 2 bases, in that order; junction bases with no gene match: 6. CDR1 is MDHEN, CDR2 SYDVKM, per germline. CDR3 loop: CASSSGLAQPYEQYF. Here the CDR3 DNA reads TGTGCCAGCAGTTCTGGACTAGCGCAACCCTACGAGCAGTACTTC.

The V gene is TRBV19, the J gene TRBJ2-7, with TRBD1 matching over 7 bases. Per germline, CDR1 LNHDA and CDR2 SQIVND (reference sequence). This CDR3 is 14 amino acids long. V shed 4 bases, J shed 6 bases, and the junction held 9 bases outside the gene matches. The DNA for the CDR3 is TGTGCCAGTAGTAGAAAGGGGGCTGTCGGCGAGCAGTACTTC. It codes for CASSRKGAVGEQYF. Supplemented by reference TRBV19 and TRBJ2-7, the full variable domain reads DGGITQSPKYLFRKEGQNVTLSCEQNLNHDAMYWYRQDPGQGLRLIYYSQIVNDFQKGDIAEGYSVSREKKESFPLTVTSAQKNPTAFYLCASSRKGAVGEQYFGPGTRLTVT.

This chain joins TRBV19 and TRBJ1-1; TRBD1 matches 7 bases. Losses at the gene ends were 4 bases for V and 1 base for J; bases not matched to a gene: 9. The CDR3 sequence is 16 residues long. Germline-derived CDR1 and CDR2 are LNHDA and SQIVND (reference sequence). The CDR3 bases are TGTGCCAGTAGTACCCCCAGGGGGAGCGGGAACACTGAAGCTTTCTTT. It specifies CASSTPRGSGNTEAFF.

The chain links TRBV24-1 to TRBJ2-1; D is possibly TRBD1 (6 bases). CDR1 is KGHDR and CDR2 is SFDVKD in the germline V gene. CDR3 size: 14 residues. V was trimmed by 4 bases and J by 11 bases, leaving 17 bases between them. The CDR3: CATSETGSMRKQFF. As DNA, the CDR3 is TGTGCCACCAGTGAAACAGGGTCTATGAGAAAGCAGTTCTTC.

The rearrangement links TRBV9 to TRBJ1-2, with D perhaps matching TRBD1 (6 bases). The germline V gene encodes CDR1 SGDLS and CDR2 YYNGEE. V was shortened by 5 bases and J by 8 bases, with 16 bases between the two germline ends. CDR3 size: 13 residues. The CDR3 nucleotides read TGTGCCAGCAGTGACCCATCGGGGGGCGGCTACACCTTC. Its protein is CASSDPSGGGYTF.

This chain links TRBV19 with TRBJ1-4, with D possibly matching TRBD1 (6 bases). The CDR3 runs to 13 residues. V lost 6 bases to trimming and J lost 7 bases, with 12 bases between them. In germline, CDR1 is LNHDA, CDR2 SQIVND (reference sequence). CDR3 DNA sequence: TGTGCCAGTAGGGGGACAAACCCTGAAAAACTGTTTTTT. Translation gives CASRGTNPEKLFF.

This chain uses TRBV5-1 with TRBJ2-4; 8 bases are a match to TRBD1. Trimming removed 0 bases from V and 6 bases from J; junction bases left unmatched: 5. The CDR3 spans 15 residues. From germline, CDR1 is SGHRS and CDR2 YFSETQ. CDR3 bases: TGCGCCAGCAGCTTGGCAGGGGGCTTAGGAAACATTCAGTACTTC. Encoded protein: CASSLAGGLGNIQYF.

This chain connects TRBV19 to TRBJ1-1, with a possible D match to TRBD1 (5 bases). V lost 3 bases and J 5 bases, leaving 13 bases between the germline ends. This CDR3 contains 14 residues. Per germline, CDR1 LNHDA and CDR2 SQIVND (reference sequence). CDR3 bases: TGTGCCAGTAGTATTATAGGGGAGGGGACTGAAGCTTTCTTT. This gives the protein CASSIIGEGTEAFF.

This clone was picked up a small number of times. The CDR3: CASRLGTLNTGELFF. DNA of the CDR3: TGTGCCAGCAGGCTCGGGACACTAAACACCGGGGAGCTGTTTTTT. This chain uses TRBV6-5 with TRBJ2-2, with D maybe TRBD1 (6 bases). Germline V gene sequence: CDR1 MNHEY, CDR2 SVGAGI. This CDR3 has 15 residues. Trimming pared 6 bases from V and 2 bases from J, leaving 13 bases between.